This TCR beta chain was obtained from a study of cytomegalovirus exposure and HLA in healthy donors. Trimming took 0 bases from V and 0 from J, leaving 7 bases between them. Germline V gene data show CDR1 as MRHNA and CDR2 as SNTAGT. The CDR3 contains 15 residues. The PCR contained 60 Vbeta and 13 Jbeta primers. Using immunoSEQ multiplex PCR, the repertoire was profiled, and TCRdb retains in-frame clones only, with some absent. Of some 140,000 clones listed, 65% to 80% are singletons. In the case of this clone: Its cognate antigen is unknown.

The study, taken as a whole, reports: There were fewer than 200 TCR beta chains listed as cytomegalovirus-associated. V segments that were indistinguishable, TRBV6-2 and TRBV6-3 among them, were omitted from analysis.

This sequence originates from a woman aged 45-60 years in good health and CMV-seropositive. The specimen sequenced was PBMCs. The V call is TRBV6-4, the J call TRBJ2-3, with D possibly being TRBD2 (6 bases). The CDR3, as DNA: TGTGCCAGCAGTGACTCGGGGGGAAGCACAGATACGCAGTATTTT. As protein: CASSDSGGSTDTQYF.